A selection of T cell receptor beta chains follows, all from one sample in a study of cytomegalovirus exposure and HLA in healthy donors. Data came from immunoSEQ multiplex PCR; TCRdb stores just in-frame clones and leaves some out. The sample lists 150,000 or so clones, roughly 70% occurring once. The sequenced sample was PBMCs. The receptors come from a girl aged 5 to 17 in good health and CMV-seronegative. The CDR3 runs from the conserved cysteine through the conserved F or W. D genes are given only for firm matches. Some rows mark clone size as missing; the rest say once, few, many or name a class of expanded clone.

clone size: NA; D gene: NA; J gene: TRBJ2-3; V gene: TRBV10-3; CDR3 protein: CAISELAPDTQYF; CDR3 DNA: TGTGCCATCAGTGAACTAGCACCAGATACGCAGTATTTT
clone size: NA; D gene: TRBD1; J gene: TRBJ1-2; V gene: TRBV5-1; CDR3 protein: CASSLAAGGNYGYTF; CDR3 DNA: TGCGCCAGCAGCTTGGCGGCAGGGGGCAACTATGGCTACACCTTC
clone size: NA; D gene: NA; J gene: TRBJ2-5; V gene: TRBV5-4; CDR3 protein: CASSLFGVADGQIKETQYF; CDR3 DNA: TGTGCCAGCAGCTTGTTTGGTGTTGCGGATGGACAGATAAAAGAGACCCAGTACTTC
clone size: NA; D gene: NA; J gene: TRBJ1-2; V gene: TRBV7-9; CDR3 protein: CASSTTAAENYGYTF; CDR3 DNA: TGTGCCAGCAGCACCACGGCCGCGGAAAACTATGGCTACACCTTC
clone size: NA; D gene: NA; J gene: TRBJ2-7; V gene: TRBV19; CDR3 protein: CASSADIRSRTEQYF; CDR3 DNA: TGTGCCAGTAGTGCGGACATTAGGTCGAGGACCGAGCAGTACTTC
clone size: NA; D gene: TRBD1; J gene: TRBJ1-2; V gene: TRBV5-6; CDR3 protein: CASSLLGQGVANYGYTF; CDR3 DNA: TGTGCCAGCAGCTTGTTGGGACAGGGGGTAGCTAACTATGGCTACACCTTC
clone size: NA; D gene: NA; J gene: TRBJ1-5; V gene: TRBV7-9; CDR3 protein: CASSLSVGDQPQHF; CDR3 DNA: TGTGCCAGCAGCTTAAGTGTCGGGGATCAGCCCCAGCATTTT
clone size: once; D gene: NA; J gene: TRBJ2-7; V gene: TRBV15; CDR3 protein: CATSREGQTYEQYF; CDR3 DNA: TGTGCCACCAGCAGAGAGGGGCAGACCTACGAGCAGTACTTC
clone size: NA; D gene: NA; J gene: TRBJ1-1; V gene: TRBV29-1; CDR3 protein: CSGGGAAPNTEAFF; CDR3 DNA: TGCAGCGGTGGGGGGGCAGCTCCGAACACTGAAGCTTTCTTT
clone size: NA; D gene: TRBD2; J gene: TRBJ2-3; V gene: TRBV4-1; CDR3 protein: CASSQDRGGLAGGTDTQYF; CDR3 DNA: TGCGCCAGCAGCCAAGATAGGGGCGGACTAGCGGGGGGTACAGATACGCAGTATTTT
clone size: once; D gene: TRBD1; J gene: TRBJ1-4; V gene: TRBV10-3; CDR3 protein: CAISSTIGGTGGEKLFF; CDR3 DNA: TGTGCCATCAGTTCCACCATAGGGGGGACAGGGGGAGAAAAACTGTTTTTT
clone size: NA; D gene: NA; J gene: TRBJ1-6; V gene: TRBV6-1; CDR3 protein: CASYAGGGGNSPLHF; CDR3 DNA: TGTGCCAGCTACGCCGGGGGGGGCGGGAATTCACCCCTCCACTTT
clone size: few; D gene: NA; J gene: TRBJ2-1; V gene: TRBV7-9; CDR3 protein: CASSRNPPGNEQFF; CDR3 DNA: TGTGCCAGCAGTCGAAATCCCCCGGGAAATGAGCAGTTCTTC
clone size: few; D gene: NA; J gene: TRBJ2-5; V gene: TRBV27; CDR3 protein: CASSLSPSVVQETQYF; CDR3 DNA: TGTGCCAGCAGTTTATCCCCCTCTGTAGTCCAAGAGACCCAGTACTTC
clone size: few; D gene: NA; J gene: TRBJ1-4; V gene: TRBV10-2; CDR3 protein: CASSSPGAEKLFF; CDR3 DNA: TGCGCCAGCAGTTCCCCAGGGGCTGAAAAACTGTTTTTT
clone size: NA; D gene: TRBD2; J gene: TRBJ2-7; V gene: TRBV7-3; CDR3 protein: CASSSYGSGGRYEQYF; CDR3 DNA: TGTGCCAGCAGCTCCTACGGTAGCGGGGGGCGCTACGAGCAGTACTTC
clone size: NA; D gene: NA; J gene: TRBJ1-3; V gene: TRBV5-1; CDR3 protein: CARTQERNTIYF; CDR3 DNA: TGCGCCAGGACCCAGGAACGGAACACCATATATTTT
clone size: NA; D gene: NA; J gene: TRBJ2-5; V gene: TRBV6-6; CDR3 protein: CASSSPRGQQETQYF; CDR3 DNA: TGTGCCAGCAGTTCCCCCCGAGGGCAACAAGAGACCCAGTACTTC
clone size: once; D gene: NA; J gene: TRBJ2-2; V gene: TRBV5-4; CDR3 protein: CATLQGTGGELFF; CDR3 DNA: TGTGCCACCCTACAGGGAACCGGCGGGGAGCTGTTTTTT
clone size: few; D gene: NA; J gene: TRBJ2-1; V gene: TRBV18; CDR3 protein: CASSPPGPVGEQFF; CDR3 DNA: TGTGCCAGCTCACCACCGGGTCCCGTCGGGGAGCAGTTCTTC
clone size: NA; D gene: NA; J gene: TRBJ2-2; V gene: TRBV7-7; CDR3 protein: CASSLEGIRGGELFF; CDR3 DNA: TGTGCCAGCAGCTTAGAAGGGATTCGGGGCGGGGAGCTGTTTTTT
clone size: NA; D gene: NA; J gene: TRBJ2-7; V gene: TRBV2; CDR3 protein: CASSADTTGNEQYF; CDR3 DNA: TGTGCCAGCAGTGCAGACACTACAGGGAACGAGCAGTACTTC
clone size: NA; D gene: TRBD1; J gene: TRBJ2-5; V gene: TRBV5-1; CDR3 protein: CASSAGQGGETQYF; CDR3 DNA: TGCGCCAGCAGCGCGGGACAGGGTGGCGAGACCCAGTACTTC
clone size: few; D gene: TRBD2; J gene: TRBJ2-7; V gene: TRBV14; CDR3 protein: CASSQEGPGGSDEQYF; CDR3 DNA: TGTGCCAGCAGCCAAGAAGGGCCGGGGGGATCGGACGAGCAGTACTTC
clone size: NA; D gene: NA; J gene: TRBJ1-3; V gene: TRBV29-1; CDR3 protein: CSVEGERDTIYF; CDR3 DNA: TGCAGCGTTGAAGGCGAGAGGGACACCATATATTTT
clone size: NA; D gene: NA; J gene: TRBJ1-6; V gene: TRBV9; CDR3 protein: CASSVGGQVWSPLHF; CDR3 DNA: TGTGCCAGCAGCGTAGGGGGGCAGGTGTGGTCACCCCTCCACTTT
clone size: NA; D gene: TRBD2; J gene: TRBJ2-7; V gene: TRBV5-1; CDR3 protein: CASSPVLAGNPSYEQYF; CDR3 DNA: TGCGCCAGCAGCCCGGTATTAGCGGGGAATCCTTCCTACGAGCAGTACTTC